The 32 T cell receptor beta chains in this list originate from one sample, sequenced in a study of monozygotic twins with inflammatory bowel disease (dated by TCRdb to between 2017 and 2020). Receptors were amplified or captured by 5' RACE. The run used an Illumina HiSeq 2500. Once TCRdb had reprocessed the reads, it stored one entry per CDR3 protein sequence and supplied no DNA. The table held for this sample gives about 450,000 distinct CDR3 sequences. 2.4% of the sample is in the top ten clones. Sequenced: blood. All receptors come from a human donor with ulcerative colitis or Crohn's disease, or a healthy co-twin of an affected twin (not recorded which).

This chain links TRBV10-3 with TRBJ2-1; TCRdb indicates TRBD1, and absent DNA this call remains unverified. The CDR3 runs to 14 residues. Germline values: CDR1 ENHRY, CDR2 SYGVKD. This CDR3 reads CAISGGVRNNEQFF.

The V call is TRBV5-1, the J call TRBJ2-1; TCRdb's D call of TRBD1 is untestable without DNA. Germline V gene sequence: CDR1 SGHRS, CDR2 YFSETQ. The CDR3 contains 12 residues. Here the CDR3 reads CASSLAQGEQFF.

The chain has TRBV5-5 and TRBJ1-6. Germline-derived CDR1 and CDR2 are SGHKS and YYEKEE (reference sequence). The CDR3 has 14 amino acids. This chain's CDR3 is CASSLISYNSPLHF.

This chain uses TRBV2 with TRBJ1-5. This CDR3 has 15 amino acids. Germline V lookup: CDR1 SNHLY, CDR2 FYNNEI. The CDR3 protein is CASKTEPNSNQPQHF.

V and J are TRBV11-2 and TRBJ1-1; TCRdb's assignment of TRBD1 cannot be checked, as there is no DNA. In germline, CDR1 is SGHAT, CDR2 FQNNGV. The CDR3 has 15 amino acids. The CDR3 sequence: CASSFWTGGDTEAFF.

The V gene is TRBV20-1, the J gene TRBJ2-1; TCRdb returns TRBD1, unconfirmable since there is no DNA. This CDR3 is built from 13 residues. The germline CDR1 and CDR2 sequences are DFQATT and SNEGSKA (reference sequence). The CDR3 here is CSAPPYQGNEQFF.

The rearrangement uses TRBV29-1 and TRBJ2-3. The germline gives CDR1 SQVTM, CDR2 ANQGSEA. This CDR3 contains 12 residues. CDR3 loop: CNIQVSTDTQYF.

CDR3 loop: CASSLAPGATTDTQYF. The chain is built from TRBV7-2 and TRBJ2-3; TCRdb returns TRBD1, unconfirmable since there is no DNA. Germline V gene sequence: CDR1 SGHTA, CDR2 FQGNSA. This CDR3 is 16 amino acids long. Full variable domain (remainder filled in from reference TRBV7-2 and TRBJ2-3): GAGVSQSPSNKVTEKGKDVELRCDPISGHTALYWYRQSLGQGLEFLIYFQGNSAPDKSGLPSDRFSAERTGGSVSTLTIQRTQQEDSAVYLCASSLAPGATTDTQYFGPGTRLTVL.

V is TRBV5-1 and J is TRBJ2-2; TCRdb lists TRBD1, though no DNA is available to test this call. Per the germline V gene, CDR1 is SGHRS and CDR2 is YFSETQ. CDR3 length equals 15 residues. CDR3 amino acids: CASMKGGQGTGELFF.

The V call is TRBV20-1, the J call TRBJ1-6; TCRdb's assignment of TRBD1 cannot be checked, as there is no DNA. Looked up from germline, CDR1 is DFQATT and CDR2 is SNEGSKA (reference sequence). The CDR3 is 15 residues long. The CDR3 loop is CSAREGQGGYSPLHF.

The gene calls are TRBV20-1 and TRBJ2-2; the TCRdb D gene call, TRBD2, has no DNA to confirm it. Germline loops: CDR1 DFQATT, CDR2 SNEGSKA (reference sequence). The CDR3 runs to 15 residues. The CDR3 loop is CSALLAATNTGELFF.

The V call is TRBV3-1, the J call TRBJ2-2; with no DNA, the TCRdb D assignment of TRBD1 cannot be verified. Germline CDR1 LGHDT, CDR2 YNNKEL (reference sequence). The CDR3 extends over 16 amino acids. CDR3 loop: CASSQEGQGATGELFF.

CDR3 residues: CASSPESSGANVLTF. V gene TRBV9 combines with J gene TRBJ2-6. The CDR3 length is 15 residues. In germline, CDR1 is SGDLS, CDR2 YYNGEE.

The V call is TRBV12-3 or TRBV12-4, the J call TRBJ1-5; absent DNA, TCRdb's TRBD1 call cannot be checked. The CDR3 covers 15 residues. The CDR3 reads CASSRGANVGQPQHF.

The chain recombines TRBV2 with TRBJ2-3; TCRdb's D call of TRBD2 is untestable without DNA. CDR3 size: 15 residues. Germline V gene data show CDR1 as SNHLY and CDR2 as FYNNEI. CDR3: CASSVTGGSADTQYF. Complete variable domain (other parts from reference TRBV2 and TRBJ2-3): EPEVTQTPSHQVTQMGQEVILRCVPISNHLYFYWYRQILGQKVEFLVSFYNNEISEKSEIFDDQFSVERPDGSNFTLKIRSTKLEDSAMYFCASSVTGGSADTQYFGPGTRLTVL.

This chain connects TRBV28 to TRBJ2-1; TCRdb indicates TRBD1, and absent DNA this call remains unverified. Germline loops: CDR1 MDHEN, CDR2 SYDVKM. CDR3 length equals 15 residues. CDR3 loop: CASTSPGMKSGEQFF.

J is TRBJ2-7 and V is TRBV5-1; TCRdb selects TRBD2, and the lack of DNA leaves this call unchecked. Germline V lookup: CDR1 SGHRS, CDR2 YFSETQ. The CDR3 loop spans 16 amino acids. CDR3 region: CASSPGLAGPSYEQYF.

The rearrangement uses TRBV29-1 and TRBJ2-5. The CDR3 totals 11 residues. Germline V gene lookup returns CDR1 SQVTM and CDR2 ANQGSEA. The CDR3 loop is CSVVYYQSQYF.

This chain uses TRBV14 with TRBJ2-1; checking the TCRdb D call of TRBD2 is not possible without DNA. CDR3 size: 14 residues. The germline V gene encodes CDR1 SGHDN and CDR2 FVKESK. The CDR3 loop is CASSPRLAYNEQFF.

This chain joins TRBV5-1 and TRBJ2-7; the TCRdb call, TRBD1, lacks DNA for checking. CDR3 length: 17 residues. Germline lookup yields CDR1 SGHRS and CDR2 YFSETQ. This chain's CDR3 is CASSSQGSMYYSYEQYF. Looking up the rest from reference TRBV5-1 and TRBJ2-7 gives the full variable domain: KAGVTQTPRYLIKTRGQQVTLSCSPISGHRSVSWYQQTPGQGLQFLFEYFSETQRNKGNFPGRFSGRQFSNSRSEMNVSTLELGDSALYLCASSSQGSMYYSYEQYFGPGTRLTVT.

The V call is TRBV3-1, the J call TRBJ2-1; as DNA is missing, the TRBD1 call by TCRdb cannot be tested. Germline loops: CDR1 LGHDT, CDR2 YNNKEL (reference sequence). The CDR3 loop spans 17 amino acids. The CDR3 sequence: CASSQVSWQGQEDEQFF.

The chain is built from TRBV5-1 and TRBJ2-5; TCRdb indicates TRBD1, and absent DNA this call remains unverified. Germline CDR1 SGHRS, CDR2 YFSETQ. This CDR3 comprises 17 residues. This chain's CDR3 is CASSFAPPVAGAETQYF.

This rearrangement joins TRBV5-1 to TRBJ1-1. CDR1 and CDR2 (germline): SGHRS, YFSETQ. The CDR3 loop spans 13 amino acids. CDR3 residues: CASSYYRYTEAFF.

The genes are TRBV5-6 and TRBJ2-5; TCRdb's D call of TRBD1 is untestable without DNA. The CDR3 sequence is 17 residues long. Per germline, CDR1 SGHDT and CDR2 YYEEEE. CDR3 loop: CASSFGTGAIFQETQYF.

This rearrangement joins TRBV7-2 to TRBJ2-2; absent DNA, TCRdb's TRBD1 call cannot be checked. Germline-derived CDR1 and CDR2 are SGHTA and FQGNSA. CDR3 length: 15 residues. The CDR3 reads CASSNAGVGAGELFF.

V gene TRBV5-1 combines with J gene TRBJ1-1. CDR3 length equals 13 residues. Germline lookup yields CDR1 SGHRS and CDR2 YFSETQ. The CDR3 protein is CASSFNSNTEAFF.

The V and J genes are TRBV7-2 and TRBJ2-3; TCRdb proposes TRBD2, but this gene call is untestable without DNA. Germline V gene data show CDR1 as SGHTA and CDR2 as FQGNSA. The CDR3 totals 15 residues. The CDR3 is CASSLSGRAADTQYF.

The chain has TRBV7-2 and TRBJ2-7; TCRdb's D call, TRBD1, is unchecked because there is no DNA. Looked up from germline, CDR1 is SGHTA and CDR2 is FQGNSA. CDR3 length: 14 residues. The CDR3 spells CASSPVDRNYEQYF.

The chain has TRBV6-1 and TRBJ1-3; the D call from TCRdb, TRBD1, cannot be confirmed without DNA. The CDR3 covers 15 residues. Per germline, CDR1 MNHNS and CDR2 SASEGT. CDR3 sequence: CASRPTGGSGNTIYF.

The chain uses TRBV4-2 and TRBJ2-1; TCRdb calls TRBD2, which cannot be checked without DNA. The CDR3 contains 13 residues. Germline CDR1 reads LGHNA; CDR2 reads YNFKEQ. The CDR3 reads CASSQGPSDEQFF.

This chain joins TRBV7-2 and TRBJ1-4. The germline gives CDR1 SGHTA, CDR2 FQGNSA. This CDR3 spans 14 amino acids. CDR3 loop: CASSPGRTNEKLFF.

The rearrangement links TRBV2 to TRBJ2-3. Germline-derived CDR1 and CDR2 are SNHLY and FYNNEI. The length of the CDR3 is 13 residues. CDR3 region: CASDWTSTDTQYF.